The clone carrying this T cell receptor beta chain was seen only a few times. As handled by the study authors: From reference gene primer amplification, estimates of nucleated cell counts were derived. The data were produced by immunoSEQ multiplex PCR, yet TCRdb's version contains in-frame clones alone and is incomplete. That table gives V, J and clone size, and the DNA gave D and trimming. The data show about 180,000 clones, around 80% seen once. This sample stems from a study of blood T cell repertoires in COVID-19. Background on the study: The samples span acute and convalescent COVID-19 from the United States, Italy and Spain. PBMCs, B-cell-depleted T cells, or T cells were the source of the cDNA or gDNA that made up the material.

Trimming removed 1 base at V and 1 base at J, with 13 bases between. Germline lookup yields CDR1 KGHSH and CDR2 LQKENI. CDR3 length equals 16 residues. The chain couples TRBV18 to TRBJ1-1; D perhaps matches TRBD1 (6 bases). The TCR was taken from a man between 65 and 80 years old with active or convalescent COVID-19. The specimen was peripheral blood. The CDR3 sequence: CASSPQGGPTNTEAFF. The CDR3 nucleotides are TGTGCCAGCTCACCACAGGGGGGGCCGACGAACACTGAAGCTTTCTTT.